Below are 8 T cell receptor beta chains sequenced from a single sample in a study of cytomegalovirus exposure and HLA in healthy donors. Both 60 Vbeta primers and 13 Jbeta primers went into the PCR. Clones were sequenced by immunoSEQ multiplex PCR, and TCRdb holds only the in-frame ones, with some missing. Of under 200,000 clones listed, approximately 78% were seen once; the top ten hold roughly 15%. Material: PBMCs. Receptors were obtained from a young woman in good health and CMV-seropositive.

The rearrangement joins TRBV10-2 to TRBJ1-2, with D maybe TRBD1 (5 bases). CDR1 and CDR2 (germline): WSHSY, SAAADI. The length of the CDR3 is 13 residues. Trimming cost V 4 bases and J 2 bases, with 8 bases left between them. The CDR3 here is CASSVGQNYGYTF. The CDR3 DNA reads TGCGCCAGCAGTGTGGGGCAGAACTATGGCTACACCTTC.

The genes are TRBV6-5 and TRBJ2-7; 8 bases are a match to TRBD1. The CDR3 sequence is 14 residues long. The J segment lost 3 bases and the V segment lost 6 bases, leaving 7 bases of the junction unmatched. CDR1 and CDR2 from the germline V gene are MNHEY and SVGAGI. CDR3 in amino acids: CASSSRTGNYEQYF. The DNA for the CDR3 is TGTGCCAGCAGCTCCCGGACAGGGAACTACGAGCAGTACTTC.

The CDR3 region has the DNA TGCGCCAGCTCTAACGGAGCGGATCAAGAGACCCAGTACTTC. It yields the protein CASSNGADQETQYF. This chain uses TRBV5-1 with TRBJ2-5; TRBD2 is a possible D gene (5 bases). This CDR3 region has 14 residues. Trimming pared 7 bases from V and 2 bases from J, leaving 15 bases between. Germline V gene sequence: CDR1 SGHRS, CDR2 YFSETQ.

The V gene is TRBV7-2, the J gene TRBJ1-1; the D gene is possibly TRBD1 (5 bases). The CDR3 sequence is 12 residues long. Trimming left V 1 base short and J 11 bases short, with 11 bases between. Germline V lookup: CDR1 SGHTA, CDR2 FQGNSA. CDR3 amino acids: CASSLVSGYAFF. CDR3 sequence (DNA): TGTGCCAGCAGCTTAGTATCAGGGTACGCTTTCTTT.

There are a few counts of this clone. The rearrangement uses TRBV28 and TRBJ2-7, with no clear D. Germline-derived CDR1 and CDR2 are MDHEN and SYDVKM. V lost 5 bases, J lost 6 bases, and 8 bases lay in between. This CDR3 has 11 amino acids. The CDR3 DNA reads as TGTGCCAGCAGTCGTCCCCGCGAGCAGTACTTC. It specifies CASSRPREQYF. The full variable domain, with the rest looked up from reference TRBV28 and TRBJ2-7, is DVKVTQSSRYLVKRTGEKVFLECVQDMDHENMFWYRQDPGLGLRLIYFSYDVKMKEKGDIPEGYSVSREKKERFSLILESASTNQTSMYLCASSRPREQYFGPGTRLTVT.

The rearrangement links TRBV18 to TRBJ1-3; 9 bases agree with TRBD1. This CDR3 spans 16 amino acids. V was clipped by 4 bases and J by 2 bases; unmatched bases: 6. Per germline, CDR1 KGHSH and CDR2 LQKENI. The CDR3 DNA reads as TGTGCCAGCTCACTGTCGACAGGGGGAACTGGAAACACCATATATTTT. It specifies CASSLSTGGTGNTIYF.

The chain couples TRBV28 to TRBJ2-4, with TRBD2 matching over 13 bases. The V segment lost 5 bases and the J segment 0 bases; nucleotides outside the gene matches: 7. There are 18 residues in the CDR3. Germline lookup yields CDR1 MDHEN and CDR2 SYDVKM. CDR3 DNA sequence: TGTGCCAGCAGTACCCCACTAGCGGGGGGGAAAGCCAAAAACATTCAGTACTTC. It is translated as CASSTPLAGGKAKNIQYF. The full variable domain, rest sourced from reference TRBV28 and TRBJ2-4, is DVKVTQSSRYLVKRTGEKVFLECVQDMDHENMFWYRQDPGLGLRLIYFSYDVKMKEKGDIPEGYSVSREKKERFSLILESASTNQTSMYLCASSTPLAGGKAKNIQYFGAGTRLSVL.

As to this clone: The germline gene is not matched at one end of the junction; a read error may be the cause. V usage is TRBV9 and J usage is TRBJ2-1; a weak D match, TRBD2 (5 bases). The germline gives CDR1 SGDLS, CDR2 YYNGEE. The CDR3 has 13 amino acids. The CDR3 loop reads CASNVGGYNEQFF. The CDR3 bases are TGTGCCAGCAACGTAGGAGGCTACAATGAGCAGTTCTTC.